Following are 5 T cell receptor beta chains from one sample sequenced in a study of Ad26.COV2.S vaccination and SARS-CoV-2 variants. Treatment denoted: around 19 received Ad26.COV2.S at low or high dose, single or two shots; a few received placebo; per-sample allocation not given. Collection of the samples took place on day 63 after the first injection of vaccine or placebo. Only in-frame clones appear in the TCRdb table, and some are missing; sequencing was by immunoSEQ multiplex PCR. The sample consists of around 320,000 clones, 87% of them appearing once. The sequences come from peripheral blood, collected in a trial of Ad26.COV2.S vaccine versus placebo. These receptors all stem from a person between 18 and 60 years old who received the Ad26.COV2.S COVID-19 vaccine or a placebo.

The gene calls are TRBV6-4 and TRBJ1-3, with D maybe TRBD1 (6 bases). Trimming took 4 bases from V and 3 from J, leaving 10 bases between them. The CDR3 has 14 amino acids. CDR1 MRHNA and CDR2 SNTAGT come from the germline V gene. The CDR3 bases are TGTGCCAGCAGTGGGCAGGGGCGTGGAAACACCATATATTTT. Its protein is CASSGQGRGNTIYF.

There are a few counts of this clone. The sample holds other DNA sequences that translate to the same CDR3. J is TRBJ2-3 and V is TRBV3-1 (or the pseudogene TRBV3-2), with D possibly matching TRBD2 (8 bases). The CDR3 has 15 residues. Trimming took 8 bases from V and 0 from J, leaving 15 bases between them. From germline, CDR1 is LGHDT and CDR2 YNNKEL (reference sequence). The CDR3 loop reads CASSREGASTDTQYF. The CDR3 DNA reads TGTGCCAGCTCCCGGGAGGGGGCTAGCACAGATACGCAGTATTTT.

V and J are TRBV7-3 and TRBJ2-5; the D is unclear. Germline-derived CDR1 and CDR2 are SGHTA and FQGTGA. This CDR3 has 13 amino acids. The V end lost 4 bases, the J end lost 3 bases, and 9 bases lay between the germline ends. The CDR3 DNA follows: TGTGCCAGCAGCTCGACACGAGAAGAGACCCAGTACTTC. It specifies CASSSTREETQYF.

The genes are TRBV27 and TRBJ2-7; no reliable D call. V was shortened by 7 bases and J by 2 bases, with 9 bases between the two germline ends. CDR3 size: 12 residues. Germline CDR1 reads MNHEY; CDR2 reads SMNVEV (reference sequence). The CDR3 DNA follows: TGTGCCAGCACTTCGGATACCTACGAGCAGTACTTC. It yields the protein CASTSDTYEQYF.

The CDR3: CSASLGRGLRDQPQHF. The CDR3 nucleotides are TGCAGTGCTAGTCTCGGCAGGGGACTTAGGGATCAGCCCCAGCATTTT. V and J are TRBV20-1 and TRBJ1-5; tentative D call: TRBD1 (6 bases). Germline assignment: CDR1 DFQATT and CDR2 SNEGSKA (reference sequence). The CDR3 contains 16 residues. With 3 bases removed from V and 5 bases from J, the gap between germline ends came to 20 bases.